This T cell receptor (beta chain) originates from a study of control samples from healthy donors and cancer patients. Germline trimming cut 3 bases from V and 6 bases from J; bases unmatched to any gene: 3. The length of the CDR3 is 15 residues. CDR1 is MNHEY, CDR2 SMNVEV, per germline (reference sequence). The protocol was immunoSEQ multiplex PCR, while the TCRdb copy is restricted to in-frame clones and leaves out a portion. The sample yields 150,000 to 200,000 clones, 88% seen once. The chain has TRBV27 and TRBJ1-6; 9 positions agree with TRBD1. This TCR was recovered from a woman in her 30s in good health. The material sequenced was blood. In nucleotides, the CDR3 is TGTGCCAGCAGTTTGTCGACAGGGGGTAATTCACCCCTCCACTTT. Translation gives CASSLSTGGNSPLHF.